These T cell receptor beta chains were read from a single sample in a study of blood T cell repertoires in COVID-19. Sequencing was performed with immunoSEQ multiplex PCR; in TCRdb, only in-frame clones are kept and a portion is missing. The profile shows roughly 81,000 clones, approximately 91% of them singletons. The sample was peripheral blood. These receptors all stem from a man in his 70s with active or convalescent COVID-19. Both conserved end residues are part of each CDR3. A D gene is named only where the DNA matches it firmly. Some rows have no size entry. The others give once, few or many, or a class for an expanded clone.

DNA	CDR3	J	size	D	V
TGTGCCTGGAGTGTATCGGGTAGCACTGAAGCTTTCTTT	CAWSVSGSTEAFF	TRBJ1-1	-	-	TRBV30
TGTGCCAGCAGCTTACGGGACAGGGCATACTCACCCCTCCACTTT	CASSLRDRAYSPLHF	TRBJ1-6	-	TRBD1	TRBV7-2
TGTGCCAGCAGTTACTCAACAGGGGGGTCTGGAAACACCATATATTTT	CASSYSTGGSGNTIYF	TRBJ1-3	-	TRBD1	TRBV6-5
TGTGCCAGCTCACAGGGGGCAGCGTACGAGCAGTACTTC	CASSQGAAYEQYF	TRBJ2-7	-	TRBD1	TRBV18
TGTGCCAGCAGTGACTGGCCGGGGACAGGGGGCGCGGGGACCGAAGCTTTCTTT	CASSDWPGTGGAGTEAFF	TRBJ1-1	-	TRBD1	TRBV6-1
TGTGCCAGCTCACCGTCGGACAGGGCCTATGGCTACACCTTC	CASSPSDRAYGYTF	TRBJ1-2	-	TRBD1	TRBV18
TGTGCCAGCACTATCGACAGGGGGCGCGAAGCTTTCTTT	CASTIDRGREAFF	TRBJ1-1	-	TRBD1	TRBV11-1
TGTGCCAGCGTCCTCCGGGTCGATAGCAATCAGCCCCAGCATTTT	CASVLRVDSNQPQHF	TRBJ1-5	-	-	TRBV21-1
TGTGCCACCAGCACCCGGTGGGCCGACACTGAAGCTTTCTTT	CATSTRWADTEAFF	TRBJ1-1	-	-	TRBV15
TGTGCCAGCAGCCCCCCGGTGAGGGGGCAAGGGAATGAAAAACTGTTTTTT	CASSPPVRGQGNEKLFF	TRBJ1-4	-	TRBD1	TRBV7-2
TGTGCCAGCAGCTTAGGTGGGGGGGCCAGAGAGACCCAGTACTTC	CASSLGGGARETQYF	TRBJ2-5	-	-	TRBV11-2
TGTGCCAGCAGCTCTCGGGGGACTCGGGAGACCCAGTACTTC	CASSSRGTRETQYF	TRBJ2-5	-	-	TRBV9
TGTGCCAGCAGCTTACTGGCTGGGACAGGCTATGGCTACACCTTC	CASSLLAGTGYGYTF	TRBJ1-2	-	TRBD1	TRBV7-9
TGTGCCAGCGTGGCAGAGGTGAACTATGGCTACACCTTC	CASVAEVNYGYTF	TRBJ1-2	-	-	TRBV6-5
TGTGCCAGTAGTATAGCGGACTTCAATCAGCCCCAGCATTTT	CASSIADFNQPQHF	TRBJ1-5	-	-	TRBV19
TGTGCCAGCAGACAGGGCCAATGGAGCACTGAAGCTTTCTTT	CASRQGQWSTEAFF	TRBJ1-1	few	-	TRBV7-2
TGTGCTAGTGCTCCAGGTACTTCGAACACCATATATTTT	CASAPGTSNTIYF	TRBJ1-3	-	-	TRBV12-5
TGTGCCAGCAGTACACAGGGCTACGAGCAGTACTTC	CASSTQGYEQYF	TRBJ2-7	-	-	TRBV6-2/TRBV6-3
TGTGCCAGCTCACCATCTTCTCTTGCGAGCACAGATACGCAGTATTTT	CASSPSSLASTDTQYF	TRBJ2-3	-	-	TRBV18
TGTGCCTGGAGTGTACAGCAGGGGCTCGGCTACACCTTC	CAWSVQQGLGYTF	TRBJ1-2	-	-	TRBV30
TGTGCCAGCAGTTTACAGGGTTCCTACAATGAGCAGTTCTTC	CASSLQGSYNEQFF	TRBJ2-1	-	-	TRBV6-5
TGTGCCAGCAGCCAAGGGCAGAACTATGGCTACACCTTC	CASSQGQNYGYTF	TRBJ1-2	-	-	TRBV4-2
TGCGCCAGCACCCCGACGACAGGCGCCTACGAGCAGTACTTC	CASTPTTGAYEQYF	TRBJ2-7	-	-	TRBV4-1
TGTGCCAGCAGTTCAGAGCAGCGGGAGCAGTACTTC	CASSSEQREQYF	TRBJ2-7	-	-	TRBV12-3/TRBV12-4
TGTGCCAGTAGTATCGGACAGAATCAGCCCCAGCATTTT	CASSIGQNQPQHF	TRBJ1-5	-	-	TRBV19
TGTGCCAGCAGCTTGCGGACTAGCGGACAAGAGACCCAGTACTTC	CASSLRTSGQETQYF	TRBJ2-5	-	TRBD2	TRBV5-4
TGTGCCAGTAGTATGGCTAGCGGCGGGGAGCTGTTTTTT	CASSMASGGELFF	TRBJ2-2	-	TRBD2	TRBV19